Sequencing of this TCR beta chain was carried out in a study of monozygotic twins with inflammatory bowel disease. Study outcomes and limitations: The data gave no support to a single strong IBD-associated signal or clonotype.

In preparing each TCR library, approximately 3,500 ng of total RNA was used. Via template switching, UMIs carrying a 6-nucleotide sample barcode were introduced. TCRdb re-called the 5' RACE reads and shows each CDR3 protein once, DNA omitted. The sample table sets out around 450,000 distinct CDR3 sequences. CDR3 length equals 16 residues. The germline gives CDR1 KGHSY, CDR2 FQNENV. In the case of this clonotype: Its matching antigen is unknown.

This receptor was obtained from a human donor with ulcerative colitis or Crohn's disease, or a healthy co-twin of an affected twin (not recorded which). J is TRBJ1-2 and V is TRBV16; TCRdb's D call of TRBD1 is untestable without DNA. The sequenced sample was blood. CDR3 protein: CASSQSWTGTNYGYTF.